A single sample gave rise to the 12 T cell receptor beta chains below, sequenced in a study of regulatory T cells in long-lasting Graves disease. The time point is: persistent/refractory GD, antithyroid drugs over 5 years with positive TRAb. Isolated PBMC RNA provided the starting material for the TCR library. Arm-PCR of CDR3 regions with iRepertoire HTBI primers generated TCR beta libraries. TCRdb passed the multiplex PCR reads through MiXCR, listing each CDR3 protein once. This table holds 350,000 to 450,000 distinct CDR3 sequences, 20% to 25% found once. Sequencing used peripheral blood mononuclear cells (PBMCs), obtained when the disease was refractory, from a patient treated with antithyroid drugs. These TCRs come from a middle-aged woman with Graves disease.

This chain uses TRBV20-1 with TRBJ1-3; possibly TRBD1 for D (5 bases). From germline, CDR1 is DFQATT and CDR2 SNEGSKA (reference sequence). This CDR3 spans 16 amino acids. V lost 4 bases, J lost 0 bases, and 16 bases lay in between. The CDR3 sequence is CSATLADSFSGNTIYF. The CDR3 DNA sequence: TGCAGTGCTACTCTAGCTGACAGCTTCTCTGGAAACACCATATATTTT.

This clonotype was detected many times. V and J are TRBV28 and TRBJ1-5; 8 nucleotides align to TRBD1. The CDR3 covers 16 residues. Per the germline V gene, CDR1 is MDHEN and CDR2 is SYDVKM. Losses at the gene ends were 5 bases for V and 5 bases for J; bases not matched to a gene: 11. The CDR3 DNA reads as TGTGCCAGCAGTCCAGGGGGCAGGGGGCCTGATCAGCCCCAGCATTTT. Its protein product is CASSPGGRGPDQPQHF.

This clonotype was seen repeatedly, ten times or more. The CDR3, as DNA: TGTGCCAGCAGTCCGACTAGCGGGGGGACGGCCTACGAGCAGTACTTC. Protein: CASSPTSGGTAYEQYF. V is TRBV2 and J is TRBJ2-7, with 13 bases lining up with TRBD2. The CDR3 runs 16 residues. Trimming at V came to 5 bases and at J to 2 bases, leaving 6 bases not matched to a gene. Germline CDR1 and CDR2: SNHLY and FYNNEI.

This clonotype appeared many times. The chain carries TRBV27 and TRBJ2-2; D is perhaps TRBD1 (6 bases). V shed 4 bases and J shed 7 bases, with 13 bases lying between them. Germline lookup yields CDR1 MNHEY and CDR2 SMNVEV (reference sequence). CDR3 length: 14 amino acids. In nucleotides, the CDR3 is TGTGCCAGCAGTTGGGGCAGGGGTAACGGGGAGCTGTTTTTT. Protein sequence: CASSWGRGNGELFF.

A remark on this clonotype: Compared with germline, one end of the junction differs, possibly owing to a read error. The rearrangement links TRBV10-1 to TRBJ1-3; D call uncertain. The CDR3 loop spans 15 amino acids. The germline V gene encodes CDR1 WNHNN and CDR2 SYGVQD (reference sequence). Here the CDR3 reads CAGSDASASGNTIYF. CDR3 coding DNA: TGCGCCGGCAGTGATGCTTCGGCTAGTGGAAACACCATATATTTT.

In regard to this clonotype: Just one base apart from a much larger clone, this may be a read error. The J gene is TRBJ1-2, the V gene TRBV27, with TRBD1 matching over 7 bases. Per germline, CDR1 MNHEY and CDR2 SMNVEV (reference sequence). CDR3 length: 14 residues. V shed 4 bases, J shed 8 bases, and the junction held 10 bases outside the gene matches. The CDR3 sequence: CASSSYRGRKGYTF. The CDR3 nucleotides read TGTGCCAGCAGTTCATACAGGGGAAGAAAGGGCTACACCTTC.

Only a few counts were recorded for this clonotype. The rearrangement uses TRBV12-3 or TRBV12-4 and TRBJ2-5, with 9 nucleotides matching TRBD1. CDR3 length: 15 amino acids. V dropped 3 bases and J dropped 5; count of bases not matched to a gene: 7. As DNA, the CDR3 is TGTGCCAGCAGTTTCTATCGGGGGACAGGGGAGACCCAGTACTTC. Residues: CASSFYRGTGETQYF.

This clonotype was counted ten times or more. The chain employs TRBV24-1 and TRBJ1-2; a weak D match, TRBD1 (5 bases). V was shortened by 5 bases and J by 1 base, with 10 bases between the two germline ends. Germline V gene lookup returns CDR1 KGHDR and CDR2 SFDVKD. This CDR3 has 14 amino acids. The CDR3 loop reads CATSGQNINYGYTF. The CDR3 DNA is TGTGCCACCAGTGGACAGAACATTAACTATGGCTACACCTTC.

This clonotype was counted at least ten times. This chain links TRBV28 with TRBJ2-7; 7 bases agree with TRBD1. The CDR3 loop spans 14 amino acids. Germline values: CDR1 MDHEN, CDR2 SYDVKM. J was trimmed by 2 bases and V by 8 bases; bases with no gene match: 9. CDR3 sequence (DNA): TGTGCCAGCCGTCCCGGGACAGCTGCCTACGAGCAGTACTTC. This translates into CASRPGTAAYEQYF.

About this clonotype itself: A much larger clone differs from this one at a single base, so this may be a read error. The V call is TRBV2, the J call TRBJ2-2; 7 bases fit TRBD1. The CDR3 covers 16 residues. V gave up 6 bases and J gave up 6 bases; unmatched junction bases: 13. Germline loops: CDR1 SNHLY, CDR2 FYNNEI. This CDR3 is CASRAWDRRSAGELFF. Written as DNA, the CDR3 is TGTGCCAGCAGAGCTTGGGACAGAAGGAGTGCCGGGGAGCTGTTTTTT.

This clonotype was recorded at least ten times. The chain joins TRBV28 to TRBJ2-7; D remains unclear. The V gene's germline CDR1 is MDHEN and CDR2 SYDVKM. The CDR3 sequence is 15 residues long. V lost 7 bases to trimming and J lost 5 bases, with 21 bases between them. CDR3: CASTPSSDLLHEQYF. The CDR3 DNA is TGTGCCAGCACCCCAAGTTCCGACTTATTGCACGAGCAGTACTTC.

This clonotype has a handful of counts. The rearrangement joins TRBV5-1 to TRBJ2-7; 8 nucleotides align to TRBD2. CDR1 is SGHRS, CDR2 YFSETQ, per germline. This CDR3 is built from 14 residues. V lost 0 bases, J lost 6 bases, and 5 bases stayed unmatched. The CDR3 here is CASSLELAATEQYF. CDR3 nucleotides: TGCGCCAGCAGCTTGGAACTAGCGGCCACCGAGCAGTACTTC.